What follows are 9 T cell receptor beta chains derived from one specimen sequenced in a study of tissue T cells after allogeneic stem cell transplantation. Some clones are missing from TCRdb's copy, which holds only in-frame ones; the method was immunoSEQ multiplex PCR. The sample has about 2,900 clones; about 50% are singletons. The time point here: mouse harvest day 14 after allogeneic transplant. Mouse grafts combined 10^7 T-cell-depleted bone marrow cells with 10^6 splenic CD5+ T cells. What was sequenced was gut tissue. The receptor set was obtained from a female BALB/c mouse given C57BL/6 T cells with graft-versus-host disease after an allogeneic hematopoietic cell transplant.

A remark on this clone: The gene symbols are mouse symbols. CDR3 sequence reads: CASSLGGYYAEQFF. CDR3 bases read: TGTGCCAGCAGCTTAGGGGGGTACTATGCTGAGCAGTTC. This chain joins TRBV3 and TRBJ2-1; D might be TRBD1 or TRBD2, each matching 5 bases. The DNA ends 1 residue before the CDR3 does, and the rest of the CDR3 is filled in from the germline J gene. Germline assignment: CDR1 SNHLY and CDR2 FYNGKV (reference sequence). This CDR3 has 14 residues. V was trimmed by 1 base and J by 2 bases, leaving 6 bases between them.

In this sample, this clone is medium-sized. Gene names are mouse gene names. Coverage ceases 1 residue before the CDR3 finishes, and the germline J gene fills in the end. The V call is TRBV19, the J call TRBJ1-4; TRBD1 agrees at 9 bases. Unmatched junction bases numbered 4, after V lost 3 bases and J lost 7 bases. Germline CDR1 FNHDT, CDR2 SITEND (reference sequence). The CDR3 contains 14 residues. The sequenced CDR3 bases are TGTGCCAGCAGTAAGGGACAGGGAGGCGAAAGATTATTT. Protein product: CASSKGQGGERLF. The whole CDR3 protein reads CASSKGQGGERLFF.

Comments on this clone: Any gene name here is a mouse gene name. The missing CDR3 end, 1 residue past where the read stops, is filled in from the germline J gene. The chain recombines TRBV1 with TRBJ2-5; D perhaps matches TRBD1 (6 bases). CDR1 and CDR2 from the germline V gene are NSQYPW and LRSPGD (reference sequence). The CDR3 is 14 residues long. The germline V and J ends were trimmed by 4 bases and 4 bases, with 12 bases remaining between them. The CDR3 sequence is CTCSGWDKKDTQYF. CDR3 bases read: TGCACCTGCAGTGGCTGGGACAAAAAAGACACCCAGTAC.

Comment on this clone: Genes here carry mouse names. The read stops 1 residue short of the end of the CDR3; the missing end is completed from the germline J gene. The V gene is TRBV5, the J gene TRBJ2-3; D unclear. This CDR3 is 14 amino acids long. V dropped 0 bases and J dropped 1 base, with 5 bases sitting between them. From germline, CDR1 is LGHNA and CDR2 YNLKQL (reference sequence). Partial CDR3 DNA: TGTGCCAGCAGCCAAGAGGGTGGTGCAGAAACGCTGTAT. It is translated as CASSQEGGAETLY. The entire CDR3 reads CASSQEGGAETLYF.

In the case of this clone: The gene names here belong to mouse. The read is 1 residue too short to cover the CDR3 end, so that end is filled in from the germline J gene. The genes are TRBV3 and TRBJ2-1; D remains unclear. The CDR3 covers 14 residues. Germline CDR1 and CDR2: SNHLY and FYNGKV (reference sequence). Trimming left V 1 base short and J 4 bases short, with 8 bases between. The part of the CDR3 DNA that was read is TGTGCCAGCAGCTTAGTGCAGGTTTATGCTGAGCAGTTC. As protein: CASSLVQVYAEQF. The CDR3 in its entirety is CASSLVQVYAEQFF.

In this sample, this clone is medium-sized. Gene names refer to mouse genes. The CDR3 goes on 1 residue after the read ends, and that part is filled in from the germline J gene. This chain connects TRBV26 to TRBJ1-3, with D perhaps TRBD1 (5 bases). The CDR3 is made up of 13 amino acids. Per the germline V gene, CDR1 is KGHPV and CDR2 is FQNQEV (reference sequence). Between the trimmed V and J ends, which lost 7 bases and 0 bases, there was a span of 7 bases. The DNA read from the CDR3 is TGTGCCAGCATTCAGGGTTCTGGAAATACGCTCTAT. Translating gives CASIQGSGNTLY. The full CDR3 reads CASIQGSGNTLYF.

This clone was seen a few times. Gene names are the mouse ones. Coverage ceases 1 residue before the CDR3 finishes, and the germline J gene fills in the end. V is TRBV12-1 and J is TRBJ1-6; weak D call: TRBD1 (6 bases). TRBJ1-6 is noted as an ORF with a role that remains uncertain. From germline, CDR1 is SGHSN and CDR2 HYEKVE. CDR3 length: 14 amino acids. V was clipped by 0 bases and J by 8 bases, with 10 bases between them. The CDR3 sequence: CASSLARGDSPLYF. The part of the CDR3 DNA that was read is TGTGCCAGCTCTCTCGCCAGGGGTGATTCGCCCCTCTAC.

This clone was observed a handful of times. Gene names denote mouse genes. CDR3 protein: CASSDPTGSSYEQYF. The part of the CDR3 DNA that was read is TGTGCCAGCAGTGACCCAACTGGGAGCTCCTATGAACAGTAC. The rearrangement joins TRBV13-1 to TRBJ2-7, with a tentative D call TRBD2 (6 bases). The read finishes 1 residue shy of the CDR3 end, and the germline J gene is used to complete it. The CDR3 has 15 residues. Germline V gene data show CDR1 as NSHNY and CDR2 as SYGAGN. V was clipped by 2 bases and J by 0 bases, with 12 bases between them.

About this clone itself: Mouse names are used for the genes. The part of the CDR3 DNA that was read is TGTGCCAGCAGTCCCGACTGGGGGGAATATGAACAGTAC. Protein product: CASSPDWGEYEQY. The full-length CDR3 reads as CASSPDWGEYEQYF. V gene TRBV13-3 combines with J gene TRBJ2-7; TRBD2 matches 10 bases. Read coverage stops 1 residue before the CDR3 terminus; the germline J gene supplies the remainder. Looked up from germline, CDR1 is NNHDY and CDR2 is SYVADS. The J segment lost 4 bases and the V segment lost 4 bases, leaving 5 bases of the junction unmatched. This CDR3 has 14 residues.